This T cell receptor (beta chain) originates from a study of cytomegalovirus exposure and HLA in healthy donors. Study observations and caveats: Prior analysis indicated that the majority of TCR beta V segments exhibited productivity approximately 90% or approximately 30% of the time. Most TCRs appeared rarely, but some public TCRs recurred in many donors. A later analysis linked a missense variant in DCLRE1C to the trimming of TCR beta V and J genes.

Concerning this clone: Antigen specificity is unknown.

Primers included in the PCR were 60 Vbeta and 13 Jbeta primers. Original analysis: Later reanalysis found around 74 million unique TCR beta chains, around 11 million of them shared. The table came from immunoSEQ multiplex PCR; TCRdb's copy has only in-frame clones and leaves some out. That table is the source of V, J and clone size, and D and trimming were worked out from the DNA. This sample contains approximately 120,000 clones. Sequencing was carried out using PBMCs. The TCR sequence derives from a woman aged 55-69 years in good health and CMV-seronegative.

CDR3 region: CASSIKGAGEQYF. The CDR3 DNA reads as TGTGCCAGTAGTATAAAGGGGGCGGGTGAGCAGTACTTC. The chain employs TRBV19 and TRBJ2-7; 7 nucleotides agree with TRBD1. This CDR3 has 13 residues. Germline CDR1 LNHDA, CDR2 SQIVND (reference sequence). Trimming removed 2 bases from V and 7 bases from J; junction bases left unmatched: 5.